The 13 T cell receptor beta chains reported below all come from one sample, sequenced in a study of T cells in localized non-small cell lung cancer. The data were produced by immunoSEQ multiplex PCR, yet TCRdb's version contains in-frame clones alone and is incomplete. The data show 20,000 to 25,000 clones, 85% seen once. The specimen was PBMCs, collected before any cancer treatment. The receptors shown here come from a woman between 35 and 70 years old with stage II squamous cell lung carcinoma.

This rearrangement joins TRBV4-3 to TRBJ2-1; the D is unclear. The germline V and J ends were trimmed by 0 bases and 1 base, with 7 bases remaining between them. The CDR3 spans 15 residues. Germline assignment: CDR1 LGHNA and CDR2 YSLEER. In nucleotides, the CDR3 is TGCGCCAGCAGCCAAGAGGCTGCTTCCTACAATGAGCAGTTCTTC. Amino acids: CASSQEAASYNEQFF.

The chain joins TRBV7-3 to TRBJ2-1; D call uncertain. The CDR3 is 13 amino acids. Germline V gives CDR1 SGHTA, CDR2 FQGTGA. Trimming removed 5 bases at V and 7 bases at J, with 12 bases between. The CDR3 sequence is CASSPDPKNEQFF. The CDR3 DNA reads TGTGCCAGCAGCCCCGACCCAAAGAATGAGCAGTTCTTC.

This chain links TRBV9 with TRBJ2-5; 9 nucleotides line up with TRBD1. V lost 0 bases to trimming and J lost 4 bases; unmatched junction nucleotides: 1. Per germline, CDR1 SGDLS and CDR2 YYNGEE. This CDR3 is 14 amino acids long. The CDR3 DNA is TGTGCCAGCAGCGTAGGGGGACAGGGAGAGACCCAGTACTTC. Its translation is CASSVGGQGETQYF. Full variable domain (remainder filled in from reference TRBV9 and TRBJ2-5): DSGVTQTPKHLITATGQRVTLRCSPRSGDLSVYWYQQSLDQGLQFLIQYYNGEERAKGNILERFSAQQFPDLHSELNLSSLELGDSALYFCASSVGGQGETQYFGPGTRLLVL.

The chain is built from TRBV30 and TRBJ2-3; TRBD2 matches 9 bases. This CDR3 has 12 amino acids. Germline assignment: CDR1 GTSNPN and CDR2 SVGIG (reference sequence). Unmatched junction bases numbered 5, after V lost 8 bases and J lost 5 bases. In nucleotides, the CDR3 is TGTGCCAGAGGCGGGGGGGGAGATACGCAGTATTTT. It translates to CARGGGGDTQYF.

This sequence joins TRBV5-1 and TRBJ1-4, with no clear D. The CDR3 is made up of 13 amino acids. V was pared by 4 bases and J by 6 bases, with 10 bases between. Germline lookup yields CDR1 SGHRS and CDR2 YFSETQ. This CDR3 is CASSARADEKLFF. Written as DNA, the CDR3 is TGCGCCAGCAGCGCCCGGGCGGATGAAAAACTGTTTTTT.

The rearrangement joins TRBV5-5 to TRBJ2-4; no definite D call. This CDR3 is 15 amino acids long. Trimming stripped 0 bases from V and 1 base from J, with 8 bases between. Germline V lookup: CDR1 SGHKS, CDR2 YYEKEE (reference sequence). The CDR3: CASSLGQAAKNIQYF. DNA of the CDR3: TGTGCCAGCAGCTTGGGGCAGGCTGCCAAAAACATTCAGTACTTC.

This clone was detected once. The chain joins TRBV7-2 to TRBJ1-2, with 9 bases that match TRBD1. Germline CDR1 is SGHTA and CDR2 is FQGNSA. V dropped 5 bases and J dropped 4; count of bases not matched to a gene: 2. The length of the CDR3 is 13 residues. In nucleotides, the CDR3 is TGTGCCAGCAGCGCGACAGGGGGCTATGGCTACACCTTC. Encoded protein: CASSATGGYGYTF.

The V gene is TRBV5-1, the J gene TRBJ1-3; D not certain. This CDR3 spans 14 amino acids. V was shortened by 1 base and J by 1 base, with 6 bases between the two germline ends. Germline CDR1 reads SGHRS; CDR2 reads YFSETQ. The CDR3 nucleotides read TGCGCCAGCAGCTTGTGGGGATCTGGAAACACCATATATTTT. This sequence encodes CASSLWGSGNTIYF.

The rearrangement joins TRBV5-6 to TRBJ1-2; 7 positions match TRBD1. The V gene end was trimmed by 2 bases and the J gene end by 8 bases; junction bases not matched to a gene: 9. In germline, CDR1 is SGHDT, CDR2 YYEEEE. The CDR3 has 14 amino acids. CDR3 protein: CASSLYRGGKGYTF. The CDR3 DNA is TGTGCCAGCAGCTTATACAGGGGTGGAAAAGGCTACACCTTC. Full variable domain (missing parts from reference TRBV5-6 and TRBJ1-2): DAGVTQSPTHLIKTRGQQVTLRCSPKSGHDTVSWYQQALGQGPQFIFQYYEEEERQRGNFPDRFSGHQFPNYSSELNVNALLLGDSALYLCASSLYRGGKGYTFGSGTRLTVV.

This chain links TRBV27 with TRBJ2-2, with TRBD1 matching over 8 bases. The CDR3 is 15 amino acids. Germline CDR1 MNHEY, CDR2 SMNVEV (reference sequence). Trimming cost V 7 bases and J 6 bases; bases outside gene matches: 10. The DNA for the CDR3 is TGTGCCAGCACCATTAAAAGGACAGGGTCCGGGGAGCTGTTTTTT. This gives the protein CASTIKRTGSGELFF.

Only a few counts were recorded for this clone. The chain is built from TRBV19 and TRBJ1-4, with D uncertain. Deletions cut 1 base from V and 7 bases from J, with 13 bases between. The CDR3 contains 15 residues. Germline V CDR1 and CDR2: LNHDA, SQIVND (reference sequence). The CDR3 DNA sequence: TGTGCCAGTAGTATAGGAACAGATTGGAGTGAAAAACTGTTTTTT. Its protein product is CASSIGTDWSEKLFF.

The J gene is TRBJ2-1, the V gene TRBV14, with D uncertain. There are 11 residues in the CDR3. Trimming took off 1 base at V and 6 bases at J, with 1 base between the two ends. Germline V gives CDR1 SGHDN, CDR2 FVKESK. Here the CDR3 DNA reads TGTGCCAGCAGCCAAGTCAATGAGCAGTTCTTC. This codes for CASSQVNEQFF. Looking up the rest from reference TRBV14 and TRBJ2-1 gives the full variable domain: EAGVTQFPSHSVIEKGQTVTLRCDPISGHDNLYWYRRVMGKEIKFLLHFVKESKQDESGMPNNRFLAERTGGTYSTLKVQPAELEDSGVYFCASSQVNEQFFGPGTRLTVL.

The V gene is TRBV13, the J gene TRBJ2-2, with 8 nucleotides matching TRBD1. Germline values: CDR1 PRHDT, CDR2 FYEKMQ (reference sequence). V trimming: 5 bases; J trimming: 1 base; junction bases outside the gene matches: 6. The length of the CDR3 is 16 residues. The CDR3 sequence is CASSTGQGRNTGELFF. The CDR3 DNA reads TGTGCCAGCAGCACCGGACAGGGAAGGAACACCGGGGAGCTGTTTTTT.